These 21 T cell receptor beta chains share one sample of origin, sequenced in a study of blood T cell repertoires in COVID-19. Assay used: immunoSEQ multiplex PCR; TCRdb lists only in-frame clones, some missing. The sample carries 220,000 or so clones, about 86% recorded once. Sequenced input: peripheral blood. The receptors here all came from a woman in her twenties or thirties who had recovered from COVID-19.

The rearrangement joins TRBV11-2 to TRBJ2-1; 13 nucleotides agree with TRBD2. This CDR3 spans 16 amino acids. J was trimmed by 9 bases and V by 5 bases; bases with no gene match: 10. Germline V gene lookup returns CDR1 SGHAT and CDR2 FQNNGV. The CDR3 DNA reads as TGTGCCAGCAGCAGTACACTAGCGGGAGGGTGGAGTGAGCAGTTCTTC. Its protein product is CASSSTLAGGWSEQFF.

The V gene is TRBV5-8, the J gene TRBJ2-5, with D tentatively TRBD2 (6 bases). V was cut by 0 bases and J by 5 bases, with 11 bases left in between. CDR1 is SGHTS, CDR2 YDEGEE, per germline. The CDR3 has 14 amino acids. CDR3 nucleotides: TGTGCCAGCAGCTTGGTGGGGGGATACGAGACCCAGTACTTC. Protein: CASSLVGGYETQYF.

The J gene is TRBJ1-1, the V gene TRBV4-2; D is undetermined. Trimming pared 0 bases from V and 1 base from J, leaving 9 bases between. This CDR3 region has 15 residues. CDR1 is LGHNA, CDR2 YNFKEQ, per germline. CDR3 protein: CASSQDPQPNTEAFF. For the CDR3, the DNA is TGTGCCAGCAGCCAAGATCCACAGCCGAACACTGAAGCTTTCTTT.

The V gene is TRBV11-2, the J gene TRBJ1-2; D is perhaps TRBD1 (5 bases). V gave up 4 bases and J gave up 4 bases, with 16 bases separating them. This CDR3 comprises 15 residues. Germline V gives CDR1 SGHAT, CDR2 FQNNGV. The CDR3 DNA is TGTGCCAGCAGCTCACTGCAGGGTTGGGGCTATGGCTACACCTTC. Amino acid sequence: CASSSLQGWGYGYTF.

The J gene is TRBJ2-7, the V gene TRBV5-1; 8 positions match TRBD2. This CDR3 comprises 14 residues. CDR1 is SGHRS and CDR2 is YFSETQ in the germline V gene. V dropped 5 bases and J dropped 4; count of bases not matched to a gene: 8. The CDR3 DNA reads TGCGCCAGCAGTACCGGGACTAGAGAATACGAGCAGTACTTC. It encodes CASSTGTREYEQYF.

The V and J genes are TRBV9 and TRBJ2-1; tentative D call: TRBD2 (6 bases). V dropped 6 bases and J dropped 3 bases, with 13 bases sitting between them. Germline lookup yields CDR1 SGDLS and CDR2 YYNGEE. The CDR3 has 14 amino acids. DNA of the CDR3: TGTGCCAGCAATCGGGACTCCATCTACAATGAGCAGTTCTTC. Its translation is CASNRDSIYNEQFF.

The V gene is TRBV3-1 (or the pseudogene TRBV3-2), the J gene TRBJ2-5, with 14 bases fitting TRBD2. This CDR3 spans 17 amino acids. Germline CDR1 LGHDT, CDR2 YNNKEL (reference sequence). V lost 1 base, J lost 5 bases, and 6 bases stayed unmatched. The CDR3 sequence is CASSQAGLAGVRETQYF. The CDR3 DNA reads as TGTGCCAGCAGCCAAGCGGGACTAGCGGGAGTTCGGGAGACCCAGTACTTC.

The chain uses TRBV24-1 and TRBJ2-3; maybe TRBD1 (6 bases). Germline-derived CDR1 and CDR2 are KGHDR and SFDVKD. V lost 1 base and J lost 0, with 13 bases in between. The CDR3 consists of 17 residues. CDR3 sequence: CATSDFKDQGSTDTQYF. CDR3 coding DNA: TGTGCCACCAGTGATTTTAAAGATCAGGGGAGCACAGATACGCAGTATTTT.

This chain links TRBV27 with TRBJ2-7; no definite D call. This CDR3 region has 13 residues. Germline V gene data show CDR1 as MNHEY and CDR2 as SMNVEV (reference sequence). V shed 5 bases and J shed 0 bases, with 8 bases lying between them. CDR3: CASSRVNSYEQYF. The CDR3 nucleotides are TGTGCCAGCAGTCGAGTCAACTCCTACGAGCAGTACTTC.

There are a few counts of this clone. The chain carries TRBV20-1 and TRBJ1-3; a possible D gene is TRBD1 (6 bases). Per the germline V gene, CDR1 is DFQATT and CDR2 is SNEGSKA (reference sequence). The CDR3 extends over 14 amino acids. Trimming cost V 3 bases and J 8 bases, with 17 bases left between them. The DNA of the CDR3 is TGCAGTGCTAGTCCGGACAGTGGGGAGTACACCATATATTTT. Its protein is CSASPDSGEYTIYF.

Here the CDR3 reads CASSLRLAQFPSTDTQYF. The CDR3 nucleotides read TGTGCCAGCAGCTTGAGACTAGCGCAATTTCCTAGCACAGATACGCAGTATTTT. The rearrangement joins TRBV7-8 to TRBJ2-3; 8 nucleotides align to TRBD2. The CDR3 sequence is 18 residues long. J was trimmed by 0 bases and V by 3 bases; bases with no gene match: 11. Per the germline V gene, CDR1 is SGHVS and CDR2 is FQNEAQ. Together with reference TRBV7-8 and TRBJ2-3, the CDR3 gives the full variable domain: GAGVSQSPRYKVAKRGQDVALRCDPISGHVSLFWYQQALGQGPEFLTYFQNEAQLDKSGLPSDRFFAERPEGSVSTLKIQRTQQEDSAVYLCASSLRLAQFPSTDTQYFGPGTRLTVL.

This clone was seen a single time. The chain combines TRBV19 with TRBJ2-7, with no clear D. Germline V gives CDR1 LNHDA, CDR2 SQIVND (reference sequence). V gave up 0 bases and J gave up 1 base, with 7 bases separating them. The CDR3 runs to 14 residues. The CDR3 here is CASSIDSRSYEQYF. CDR3 coding DNA: TGTGCCAGTAGTATAGATTCCCGGTCCTACGAGCAGTACTTC.

The V and J genes are TRBV5-4 and TRBJ1-6; 10 bases agree with TRBD1. The germline gives CDR1 SGHNT, CDR2 YYREEE (reference sequence). This CDR3 is 14 amino acids long. V trimming: 5 bases; J trimming: 10 bases; junction bases outside the gene matches: 6. For the CDR3, the DNA is TGTGCCAGCAGTTGGGACAGGGGTCGGTCACCCCTCCACTTT. Its translation: CASSWDRGRSPLHF.

The V and J genes are TRBV11-2 and TRBJ2-5; a possible D gene is TRBD2 (5 bases). Per the germline V gene, CDR1 is SGHAT and CDR2 is FQNNGV. The CDR3 consists of 18 residues. The V and J ends lost 6 bases and 5 bases respectively, with 28 bases between them. The CDR3 sequence is CASRNDVGRTLRRETQYF. The CDR3 bases are TGTGCCAGCAGAAACGACGTAGGGCGGACCCTTCGGAGGGAGACCCAGTACTTC. Complete variable domain (other parts from reference TRBV11-2 and TRBJ2-5): EAGVAQSPRYKIIEKRQSVAFWCNPISGHATLYWYQQILGQGPKLLIQFQNNGVVDDSQLPKDRFSAERLKGVDSTLKIQPAKLEDSAVYLCASRNDVGRTLRRETQYFGPGTRLLVL.

This chain joins TRBV7-2 and TRBJ2-7; D is uncertain. The CDR3 contains 14 residues. Trimming stripped 6 bases from V and 0 bases from J, with 12 bases between. Germline V gives CDR1 SGHTA, CDR2 FQGNSA. The CDR3 bases are TGTGCCAGCAGTCCCTCCATCAGCTCCTACGAGCAGTACTTC. Residues: CASSPSISSYEQYF.

V is TRBV9 and J is TRBJ1-1; a weak D match, TRBD1 (5 bases). Germline V CDR1 and CDR2: SGDLS, YYNGEE. With 3 bases removed from V and 1 base from J, the gap between germline ends came to 7 bases. The CDR3 runs to 13 residues. In DNA form, the CDR3 reads TGTGCCAGCAGCGGTGGACAGAACACTGAAGCTTTCTTT. Residues: CASSGGQNTEAFF. The variable domain in full, completed from reference TRBV9 and TRBJ1-1, reads DSGVTQTPKHLITATGQRVTLRCSPRSGDLSVYWYQQSLDQGLQFLIQYYNGEERAKGNILERFSAQQFPDLHSELNLSSLELGDSALYFCASSGGQNTEAFFGQGTRLTVV.

CDR3 sequence reads: CASSFTGASSYNEQFF. As DNA, the CDR3 is TGTGCCAGCAGCTTTACAGGGGCCTCCTCCTACAATGAGCAGTTCTTC. The genes are TRBV7-9 and TRBJ2-1; TRBD1 matches at 7 bases. Looked up from germline, CDR1 is SEHNR and CDR2 is FQNEAQ (reference sequence). With 3 bases clipped from V and 0 bases from J, the junction kept 5 bases outside the gene matches. The CDR3 loop spans 16 amino acids.

V and J are TRBV16 and TRBJ1-3, with D perhaps TRBD1 (6 bases). The length of the CDR3 is 16 residues. The V gene lost 5 bases and the J gene lost 2 bases, with 16 bases spanning the gap. Looked up from germline, CDR1 is KGHSY and CDR2 is FQNENV. The CDR3 DNA sequence: TGTGCCAGCAGCAGCCTTCGGGGGGCAGCTGGAAACACCATATATTTT. Protein sequence: CASSSLRGAAGNTIYF.

J is TRBJ2-2 and V is TRBV19; unclear D gene. The length of the CDR3 is 12 residues. V was cut by 7 bases and J by 5 bases, with 8 bases left in between. The V gene's germline CDR1 is LNHDA and CDR2 SQIVND (reference sequence). CDR3 nucleotides: TGTGCCAGTACCCCGCGAACCGGGGAGCTGTTTTTT. Translation gives CASTPRTGELFF.

The CDR3: CASSPGGRYNEQFF. The CDR3 coding sequence is TGTGCCAGCAGTCCGGGAGGGAGGTACAATGAGCAGTTCTTC. The chain uses TRBV28 and TRBJ2-1, with 8 bases fitting TRBD2. Per the germline V gene, CDR1 is MDHEN and CDR2 is SYDVKM. This CDR3 contains 14 residues. Trimming at V came to 5 bases and at J to 4 bases, leaving 4 bases not matched to a gene.

Of note for this clone: Other DNA sequences in the same sample also yield this CDR3. Here the CDR3 reads CASSLGLAGDYNEQFF. In DNA, the CDR3 is TGCGCCAGCAGCTTGGGCCTAGCGGGAGACTACAATGAGCAGTTCTTC. J is TRBJ2-1 and V is TRBV5-1, with 10 nucleotides matching TRBD2. CDR1 is SGHRS and CDR2 is YFSETQ in the germline V gene. The CDR3 extends over 16 amino acids. V dropped 0 bases and J dropped 3; count of bases not matched to a gene: 3.